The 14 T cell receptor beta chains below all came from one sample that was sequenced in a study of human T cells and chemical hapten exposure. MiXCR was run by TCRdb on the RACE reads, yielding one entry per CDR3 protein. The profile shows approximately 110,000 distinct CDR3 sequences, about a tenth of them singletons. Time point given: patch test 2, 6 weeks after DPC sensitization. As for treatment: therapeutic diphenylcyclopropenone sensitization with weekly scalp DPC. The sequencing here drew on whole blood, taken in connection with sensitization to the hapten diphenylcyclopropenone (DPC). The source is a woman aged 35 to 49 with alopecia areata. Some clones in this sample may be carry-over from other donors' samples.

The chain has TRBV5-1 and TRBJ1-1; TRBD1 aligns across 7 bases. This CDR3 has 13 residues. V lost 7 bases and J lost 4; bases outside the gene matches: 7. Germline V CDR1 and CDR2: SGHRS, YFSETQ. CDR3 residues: CASGVQGSTEAFF. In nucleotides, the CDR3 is TGCGCCAGCGGGGTACAGGGGAGCACTGAAGCTTTCTTT.

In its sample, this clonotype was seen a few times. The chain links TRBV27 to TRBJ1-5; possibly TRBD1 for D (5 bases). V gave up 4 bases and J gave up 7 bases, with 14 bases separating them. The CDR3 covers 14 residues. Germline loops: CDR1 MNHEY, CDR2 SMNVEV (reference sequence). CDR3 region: CASSSREEGQPQHF. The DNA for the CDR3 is TGTGCCAGCAGTTCCAGGGAGGAAGGGCAGCCCCAGCATTTT.

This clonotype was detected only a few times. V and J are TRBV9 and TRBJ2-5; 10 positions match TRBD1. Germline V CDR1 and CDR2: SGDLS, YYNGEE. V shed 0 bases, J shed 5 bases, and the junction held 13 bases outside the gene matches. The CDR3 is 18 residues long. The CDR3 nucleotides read TGTGCCAGCAGCGTAGGACATTCGGGACAGGGGCTGCGGGAGACCCAGTACTTC. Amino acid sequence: CASSVGHSGQGLRETQYF.

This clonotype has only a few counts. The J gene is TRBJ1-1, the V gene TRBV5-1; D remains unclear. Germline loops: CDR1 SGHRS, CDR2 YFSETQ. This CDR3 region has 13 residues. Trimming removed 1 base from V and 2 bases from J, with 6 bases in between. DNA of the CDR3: TGCGCCAGCAGCTTGTATTCAAACACTGAAGCTTTCTTT. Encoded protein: CASSLYSNTEAFF.

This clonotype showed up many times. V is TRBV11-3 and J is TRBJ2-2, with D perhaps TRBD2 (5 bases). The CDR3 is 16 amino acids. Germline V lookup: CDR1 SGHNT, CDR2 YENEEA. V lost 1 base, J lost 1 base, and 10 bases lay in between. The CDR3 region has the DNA TGTGCCAGCAGCTTAGGGCTAGGACTGAACACCGGGGAGCTGTTTTTT. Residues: CASSLGLGLNTGELFF.

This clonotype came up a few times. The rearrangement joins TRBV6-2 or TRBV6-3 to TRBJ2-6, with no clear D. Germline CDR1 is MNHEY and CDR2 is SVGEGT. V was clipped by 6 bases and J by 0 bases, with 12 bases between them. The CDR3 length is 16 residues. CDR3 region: CASSQTGRSGANVLTF. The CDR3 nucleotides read TGTGCCAGCAGCCAGACCGGCCGCTCTGGGGCCAACGTCCTGACTTTC.

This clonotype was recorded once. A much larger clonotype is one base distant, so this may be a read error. CDR3 sequence reads: CASSVPGQGGEKLFF. CDR3 DNA: TGTGCCAGCAGCGTGCCGGGACAAGGGGGCGAAAAACTGTTTTTT. This rearrangement joins TRBV7-8 to TRBJ1-4; 7 bases map to TRBD1. Trimming at V came to 5 bases and at J to 8 bases, leaving 11 bases not matched to a gene. The CDR3 sequence is 15 residues long. Germline CDR1 reads SGHVS; CDR2 reads FQNEAQ.

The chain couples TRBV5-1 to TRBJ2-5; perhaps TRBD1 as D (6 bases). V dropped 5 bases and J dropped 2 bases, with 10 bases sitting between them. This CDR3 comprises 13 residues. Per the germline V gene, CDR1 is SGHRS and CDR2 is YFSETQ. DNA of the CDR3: TGCGCCAGCAGTGGGGGACATCAAGAGACCCAGTACTTC. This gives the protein CASSGGHQETQYF. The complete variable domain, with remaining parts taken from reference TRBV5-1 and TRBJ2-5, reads KAGVTQTPRYLIKTRGQQVTLSCSPISGHRSVSWYQQTPGQGLQFLFEYFSETQRNKGNFPGRFSGRQFSNSRSEMNVSTLELGDSALYLCASSGGHQETQYFGPGTRLLVL.

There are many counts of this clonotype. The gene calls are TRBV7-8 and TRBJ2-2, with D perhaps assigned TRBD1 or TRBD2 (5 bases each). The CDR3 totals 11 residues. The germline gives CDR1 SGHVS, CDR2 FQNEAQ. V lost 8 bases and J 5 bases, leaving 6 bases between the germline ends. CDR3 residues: CASGGTGELFF. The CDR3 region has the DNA TGTGCCAGCGGGGGAACCGGGGAGCTGTTTTTT.

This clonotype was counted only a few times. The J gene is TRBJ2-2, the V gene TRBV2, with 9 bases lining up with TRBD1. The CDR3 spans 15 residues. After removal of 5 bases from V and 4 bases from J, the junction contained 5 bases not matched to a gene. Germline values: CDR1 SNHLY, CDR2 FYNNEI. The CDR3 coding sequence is TGTGCCAGCAGTAGGGACAGGGTAACCACCGGGGAGCTGTTTTTT. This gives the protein CASSRDRVTTGELFF.

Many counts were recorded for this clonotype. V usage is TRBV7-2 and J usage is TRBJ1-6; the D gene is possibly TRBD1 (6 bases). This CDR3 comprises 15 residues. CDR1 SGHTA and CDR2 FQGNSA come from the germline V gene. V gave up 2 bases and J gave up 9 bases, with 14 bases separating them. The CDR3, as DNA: TGTGCCAGCAGCTTAATCCCGGGGGCAGGTTCACCCCTCCACTTT. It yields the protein CASSLIPGAGSPLHF.

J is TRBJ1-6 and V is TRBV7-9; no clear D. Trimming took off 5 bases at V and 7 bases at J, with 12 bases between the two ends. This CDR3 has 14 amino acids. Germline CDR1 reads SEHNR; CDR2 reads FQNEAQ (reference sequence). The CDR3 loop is CASSIGPSNSPLHF. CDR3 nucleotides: TGTGCCAGCAGCATCGGACCGTCGAATTCACCCCTCCACTTT.

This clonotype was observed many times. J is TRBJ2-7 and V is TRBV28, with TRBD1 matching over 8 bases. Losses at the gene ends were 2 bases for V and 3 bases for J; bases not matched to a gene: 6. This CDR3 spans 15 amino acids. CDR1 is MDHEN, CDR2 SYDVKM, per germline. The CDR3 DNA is TGTGCCAGCAGTTTAGGACAGGGAGTTGTCTACGAGCAGTACTTC. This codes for CASSLGQGVVYEQYF.

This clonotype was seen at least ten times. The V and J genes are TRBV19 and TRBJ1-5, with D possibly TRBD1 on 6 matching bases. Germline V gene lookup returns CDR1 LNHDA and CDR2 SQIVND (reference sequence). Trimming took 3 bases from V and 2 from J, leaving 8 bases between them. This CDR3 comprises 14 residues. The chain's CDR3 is CASSIYRGNQPQHF. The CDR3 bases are TGTGCCAGTAGTATCTACAGGGGCAATCAGCCCCAGCATTTT.